One TCR beta chain is described in this entry. The target antigen is unknown. Trimming pared 2 bases from V and 3 bases from J, leaving 11 bases between. The CDR3 runs 15 residues. Germline V gene lookup returns CDR1 MGHRA and CDR2 YSYEKL. These data are taken from a study of cytomegalovirus exposure and HLA in healthy donors. The PCR made use of 60 Vbeta and 13 Jbeta primers. The data were produced by immunoSEQ multiplex PCR, yet TCRdb's version contains in-frame clones alone and is incomplete. This sample carries fewer than 85,000 clones, roughly two thirds of them seen once, and the ten largest clones take roughly 4.5%. Study-wide results and limits: Later genetic work tied a missense DCLRE1C variant to beta-chain V and J trimming. It was assumed in the presence/absence analyses that sequencing depth was roughly uniform across donors.

The rearrangement joins TRBV4-1 to TRBJ1-5, with a tentative D call TRBD1 (5 bases). The sequence was obtained from a man aged 60-69 years in good health and CMV-seropositive. Sequenced material: PBMCs. CDR3 region: CASSQQWGPNQPQHF. CDR3 coding DNA: TGCGCCAGCAGCCAACAGTGGGGCCCCAATCAGCCCCAGCATTTT.